The 24 T cell receptor beta chains below were found in one sample sequenced in a study of T cell responses to AZD1222 COVID-19 vaccine. Data came from immunoSEQ multiplex PCR; TCRdb stores just in-frame clones and leaves some out. The table lists around 220,000 clones, about 95% of them singletons, with approximately 1.5% in the top ten. This specimen consisted of peripheral blood, obtained 28 days after the second dose of the MenACWY control vaccine. These receptors were collected from an adult who received the MenACWY meningococcal vaccine as a control.

The rearrangement uses TRBV28 and TRBJ1-1; the D is unclear. This CDR3 comprises 14 residues. Germline-derived CDR1 and CDR2 are MDHEN and SYDVKM. V shed 6 bases and J shed 4 bases, with 15 bases lying between them. CDR3 sequence (DNA): TGTGCCAGCAGCCCCGATAGGGTGGGCACTGAAGCTTTCTTT. Its protein is CASSPDRVGTEAFF.

The chain is built from TRBV19 and TRBJ2-7; 9 positions agree with TRBD2. V dropped 7 bases and J dropped 5; count of bases not matched to a gene: 12. CDR3 length: 15 residues. Germline loops: CDR1 LNHDA, CDR2 SQIVND (reference sequence). This chain's CDR3 is CASKPDWREGHEQYF. CDR3 DNA: TGTGCCAGTAAACCGGACTGGCGGGAGGGCCACGAGCAGTACTTC.

This chain joins TRBV14 and TRBJ2-5, with D uncertain. Germline-derived CDR1 and CDR2 are SGHDN and FVKESK. V was cut by 0 bases and J by 7 bases, with 3 bases left in between. The CDR3 runs to 11 residues. CDR3 amino acids: CASSQDGTQYF. In DNA form, the CDR3 reads TGTGCCAGCAGCCAAGACGGGACCCAGTACTTC.

The chain combines TRBV28 with TRBJ2-4; D remains unclear. V lost 5 bases to trimming and J lost 1 base, with 21 bases between them. The CDR3 is 18 amino acids. The V gene's germline CDR1 is MDHEN and CDR2 SYDVKM. The CDR3 spells CASSPPGLLGGAKNIQYF. DNA of the CDR3: TGTGCCAGCAGTCCCCCCGGCCTACTCGGTGGGGCCAAAAACATTCAGTACTTC.

The chain combines TRBV5-6 with TRBJ2-1; D might be TRBD2 (6 bases). Trimming left V 2 bases short and J 0 bases short, with 9 bases between. This CDR3 region has 15 residues. Germline CDR1 is SGHDT and CDR2 is YYEEEE. This CDR3 is CASSLDGSSYNEQFF. DNA of the CDR3: TGTGCCAGCAGCTTAGACGGGAGCTCCTACAATGAGCAGTTCTTC.

The chain is built from TRBV5-1 and TRBJ2-2, with 8 bases that match TRBD2. The CDR3 spans 16 residues. With V trimmed by 2 bases and J by 5 bases, 8 bases remained unmatched. Germline V gives CDR1 SGHRS, CDR2 YFSETQ. The CDR3 sequence is CASSFTGGPGTGELFF. The CDR3 DNA reads as TGCGCCAGCAGCTTTACGGGGGGGCCTGGAACCGGGGAGCTGTTTTTT.

This rearrangement joins TRBV11-2 to TRBJ2-7; 14 nucleotides align to TRBD2. This CDR3 comprises 15 residues. V lost 6 bases, J lost 4 bases, and 5 bases stayed unmatched. Germline V lookup: CDR1 SGHAT, CDR2 FQNNGV. The CDR3 nucleotides are TGTGCCAGCAGTCGGACTAGCGGGGGGCAGTACGAGCAGTACTTC. Amino acid sequence: CASSRTSGGQYEQYF. Looking up the rest from reference TRBV11-2 and TRBJ2-7 gives the full variable domain: EAGVAQSPRYKIIEKRQSVAFWCNPISGHATLYWYQQILGQGPKLLIQFQNNGVVDDSQLPKDRFSAERLKGVDSTLKIQPAKLEDSAVYLCASSRTSGGQYEQYFGPGTRLTVT.

J is TRBJ2-5 and V is TRBV7-3; 13 nucleotides agree with TRBD2. Germline V gene sequence: CDR1 SGHTA, CDR2 FQGTGA. There are 17 residues in the CDR3. V trimming: 5 bases; J trimming: 1 base; junction bases outside the gene matches: 7. The CDR3 coding sequence is TGTGCCAGCAGCCCGGGACTAGCGGGATCGGGCCAAGAGACCCAGTACTTC. Residues: CASSPGLAGSGQETQYF. The full variable domain, in which reference TRBV7-3 and TRBJ2-5 provide the parts outside the CDR3, is GAGVSQTPSNKVTEKGKYVELRCDPISGHTALYWYRQSLGQGPEFLIYFQGTGAADDSGLPNDRFFAVRPEGSVSTLKIQRTERGDSAVYLCASSPGLAGSGQETQYFGPGTRLLVL.

The chain recombines TRBV3-1 (or the pseudogene TRBV3-2) with TRBJ2-7; TRBD2 is a possible D gene (5 bases). Germline values: CDR1 LGHDT, CDR2 YNNKEL (reference sequence). The ends were cut back, 1 base at V and 3 bases at J, with 13 bases in the middle. The CDR3 is 15 amino acids. The CDR3 nucleotides are TGTGCCAGCAGCCAAGTAAGGACGGGAATCTACGAGCAGTACTTC. Protein sequence: CASSQVRTGIYEQYF.

A word on this clone: Distinct nucleotide sequences in the sample also encode this CDR3. V and J are TRBV7-9 and TRBJ1-5; D possibly corresponds to TRBD1 (5 bases). Germline V CDR1 and CDR2: SEHNR, FQNEAQ (reference sequence). V was clipped by 1 base and J by 7 bases, with 11 bases between them. The CDR3 totals 14 residues. The CDR3 DNA reads as TGTGCCAGCAGCTTAGGGCAGGGTGGACAGCCCCAGCATTTT. Protein sequence: CASSLGQGGQPQHF.

The rearrangement joins TRBV6-2 or TRBV6-3 to TRBJ1-5; D is undetermined. From germline, CDR1 is MNHEY and CDR2 SVGEGT. V was clipped by 2 bases and J by 7 bases, with 9 bases between them. This CDR3 has 13 residues. The CDR3 coding sequence is TGTGCCAGCAGTTACGAAAGGCCCCAGCCCCAGCATTTT. Translating gives CASSYERPQPQHF.

The chain carries TRBV4-1 and TRBJ2-3; 8 bases align to TRBD1. The CDR3 is made up of 16 amino acids. V was pared by 0 bases and J by 1 base, with 3 bases of the junction left unmatched. Germline loops: CDR1 MGHRA, CDR2 YSYEKL. The CDR3: CASSQDLGQGTDTQYF. The CDR3 nucleotides are TGCGCCAGCAGCCAAGATTTGGGACAGGGCACAGATACGCAGTATTTT.

V is TRBV13 and J is TRBJ2-1; 7 positions agree with TRBD2. The CDR3 covers 15 residues. Trimming cost V 5 bases and J 3 bases; bases outside gene matches: 7. CDR1 and CDR2 from the germline V gene are PRHDT and FYEKMQ (reference sequence). CDR3: CASSTQGGGYNEQFF. The CDR3 bases are TGTGCCAGCAGCACGCAGGGCGGGGGCTACAATGAGCAGTTCTTC.

This clone occurred a few times. The rearrangement joins TRBV7-6 to TRBJ2-5; 7 positions match TRBD1. Germline V gene data show CDR1 as SGHVS and CDR2 as FNYEAQ. V dropped 4 bases and J dropped 7; count of bases not matched to a gene: 24. The CDR3 has 19 amino acids. CDR3 protein: CASSSRSDRGPFPRGTQYF. CDR3 sequence (DNA): TGTGCCAGCAGCTCCCGGTCGGATAGGGGGCCTTTCCCAAGGGGGACCCAGTACTTC.

This chain links TRBV2 with TRBJ2-1; D is possibly TRBD1 (6 bases). V was pared by 3 bases and J by 14 bases, with 11 bases between. The CDR3 runs 11 residues. In germline, CDR1 is SNHLY, CDR2 FYNNEI. In DNA form, the CDR3 reads TGTGCCAGCAGTGACACAGGGCCTGAGTTCTTC. Translated: CASSDTGPEFF.

This clone was counted only a few times. J is TRBJ2-7 and V is TRBV28, with D perhaps TRBD1 (6 bases). The germline V gene has CDR1 MDHEN and CDR2 SYDVKM. This CDR3 comprises 13 residues. The CDR3 region is CAGLARGANEQYF. CDR3 DNA: TGTGCGGGCTTAGCCAGGGGAGCCAACGAGCAGTACTTC.

The genes are TRBV6-4 and TRBJ2-1; 7 bases match TRBD2. The V gene end was trimmed by 2 bases and the J gene end by 9 bases; junction bases not matched to a gene: 10. This CDR3 contains 15 residues. Germline CDR1 MRHNA, CDR2 SNTAGT. The DNA for the CDR3 is TGTGCCAGCAGTGACCGGGCGGGAGCCAGTGGTGAGCAGTTCTTC. Encoded protein: CASSDRAGASGEQFF.

V usage is TRBV6-2 or TRBV6-3 and J usage is TRBJ1-1, with TRBD1 matching over 7 bases. After removal of 0 bases from V and 1 base from J, the junction contained 2 bases not matched to a gene. Germline values: CDR1 MNHEY, CDR2 SVGEGT. This CDR3 has 15 residues. CDR3 sequence reads: CASSYSGTANTEAFF. The CDR3 DNA follows: TGTGCCAGCAGTTACTCGGGGACAGCGAACACTGAAGCTTTCTTT.

The V call is TRBV30, the J call TRBJ1-2; D gene ambiguous. The ends were cut back, 0 bases at V and 1 base at J, with 9 bases in the middle. The CDR3 covers 14 residues. Germline V lookup: CDR1 GTSNPN, CDR2 SVGIG (reference sequence). The CDR3 spells CAWSVRGVNYGYTF. CDR3 in DNA: TGTGCCTGGAGTGTACGGGGTGTTAACTATGGCTACACCTTC. Combining the CDR3 with reference TRBV30 and TRBJ1-2 gives the whole variable domain SQTIHQWPATLVQPVGSPLSLECTVEGTSNPNLYWYRQAAGRGLQLLFYSVGIGQISSEVPQNLSASRPQDRQFILSSKKLLLSDSGFYLCAWSVRGVNYGYTFGSGTRLTVV.

This clone was recorded only once. V and J are TRBV12-3 or TRBV12-4 and TRBJ2-1, with D perhaps TRBD1 (5 bases). The CDR3 has 13 residues. V was pared by 1 base and J by 6 bases, with 7 bases between. For the CDR3, the DNA is TGTGCCAGCAGTTTAGACAGGTCCAATGAGCAGTTCTTC. This encodes CASSLDRSNEQFF.

This clone has just one count. V and J are TRBV24-1 and TRBJ2-3; TRBD2 agrees at 13 bases. In germline, CDR1 is KGHDR, CDR2 SFDVKD. V shed 4 bases and J 5 bases; nucleotides not matched to a gene: 5. This CDR3 has 16 amino acids. The CDR3: CATSELTSGGKDTQYF. The CDR3 DNA follows: TGTGCCACCAGTGAACTGACTAGCGGGGGGAAAGATACGCAGTATTTT.

The chain carries TRBV6-1 and TRBJ2-5; D perhaps matches TRBD1 (5 bases). Germline V CDR1 and CDR2: MNHNS, SASEGT. V lost 1 base and J 9 bases, leaving 9 bases between the germline ends. The CDR3 spans 12 residues. The CDR3 DNA follows: TGTGCCAGCAGTGAAGGGACAAGGGCCCAGTACTTC. Its translation: CASSEGTRAQYF.

The gene calls are TRBV7-9 and TRBJ2-7, with D possibly TRBD1 on 5 matching bases. V was clipped by 4 bases and J by 5 bases, with 12 bases between them. The CDR3 extends over 13 amino acids. Germline values: CDR1 SEHNR, CDR2 FQNEAQ (reference sequence). CDR3 in DNA: TGTGCCAGCAGCTCACCAGGGCGCGACGAGCAGTACTTC. Residues: CASSSPGRDEQYF.

This rearrangement joins TRBV29-1 to TRBJ2-7, with 11 bases aligning to TRBD2. The CDR3 extends over 13 amino acids. The germline V gene encodes CDR1 SQVTM and CDR2 ANQGSEA. The V segment lost 7 bases and the J segment 6 bases; nucleotides outside the gene matches: 8. The CDR3, as DNA: TGCAGCGGCGTGACTAGCGGGATCGGCGAGCAGTACTTC. This encodes CSGVTSGIGEQYF.